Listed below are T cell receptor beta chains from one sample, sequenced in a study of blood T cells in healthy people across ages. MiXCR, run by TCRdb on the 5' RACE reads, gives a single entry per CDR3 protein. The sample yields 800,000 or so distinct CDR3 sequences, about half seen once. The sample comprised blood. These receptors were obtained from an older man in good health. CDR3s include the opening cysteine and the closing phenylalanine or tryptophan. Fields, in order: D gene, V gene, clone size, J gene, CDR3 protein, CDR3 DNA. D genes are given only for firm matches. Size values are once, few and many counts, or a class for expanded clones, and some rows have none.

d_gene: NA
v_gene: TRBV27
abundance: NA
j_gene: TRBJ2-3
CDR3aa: CASSTWGGSTDTQYF
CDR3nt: TGTGCCAGCAGTACATGGGGCGGGAGCACAGATACGCAGTATTTT

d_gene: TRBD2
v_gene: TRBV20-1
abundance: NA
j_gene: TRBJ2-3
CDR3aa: CSAPALAGGFGDTQYF
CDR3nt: TGCAGTGCCCCGGCATTAGCGGGAGGATTTGGAGATACGCAGTATTTT

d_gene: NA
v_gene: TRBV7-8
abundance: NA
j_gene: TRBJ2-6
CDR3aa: CASSWGAGSGANVLTF
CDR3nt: TGTGCCAGCAGCTGGGGGGCGGGTTCTGGGGCCAACGTCCTGACTTTC

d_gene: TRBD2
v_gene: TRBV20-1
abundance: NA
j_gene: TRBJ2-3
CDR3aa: CSAARTSTYTDTQYF
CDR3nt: TGCAGTGCAGCCCGGACTAGCACCTACACAGATACGCAGTATTTT

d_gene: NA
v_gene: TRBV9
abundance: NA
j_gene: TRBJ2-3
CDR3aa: CASSVAVNLDTDTQYF
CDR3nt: TGTGCCAGCAGCGTAGCGGTCAACCTTGACACAGATACGCAGTATTTT

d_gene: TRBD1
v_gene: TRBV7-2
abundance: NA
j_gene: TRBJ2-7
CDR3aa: CASSLSGTGFEQYF
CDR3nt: TGTGCCAGCAGCTTATCCGGGACAGGGTTCGAGCAGTACTTC

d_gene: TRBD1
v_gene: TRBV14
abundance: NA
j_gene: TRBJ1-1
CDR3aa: CASSQDRQGKAFF
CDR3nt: TGTGCCAGCAGCCAAGATCGACAGGGGAAAGCTTTCTTT

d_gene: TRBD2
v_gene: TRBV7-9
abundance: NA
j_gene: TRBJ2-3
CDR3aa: CASSPGLAGADTQYF
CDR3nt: TGTGCCAGCAGCCCAGGACTAGCGGGCGCAGATACGCAGTATTTT

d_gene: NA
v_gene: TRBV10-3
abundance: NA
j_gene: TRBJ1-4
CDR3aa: CAISEGSTNEKLFF
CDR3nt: TGTGCCATCAGTGAAGGGTCAACTAATGAAAAACTGTTTTTT

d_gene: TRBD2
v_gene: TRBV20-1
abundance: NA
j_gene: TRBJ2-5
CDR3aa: CSARRLAGEESQYF
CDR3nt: TGCAGTGCTAGGAGGCTAGCGGGGGAAGAGTCCCAGTACTTC

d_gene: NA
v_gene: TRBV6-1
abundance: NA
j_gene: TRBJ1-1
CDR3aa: CASSEAGGTGAFF
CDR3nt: TGTGCCAGCAGTGAAGCGGGGGGTACGGGAGCTTTCTTT

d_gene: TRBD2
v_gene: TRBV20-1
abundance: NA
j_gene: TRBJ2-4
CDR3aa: CSARDPLAGGNSIQYF
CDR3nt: TGCAGTGCTAGAGATCCCCTAGCGGGAGGGAATAGCATTCAGTACTTC

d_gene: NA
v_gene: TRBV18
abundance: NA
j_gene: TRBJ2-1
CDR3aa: CASSPPTVLYNEQFF
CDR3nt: TGTGCCAGCTCACCACCTACAGTACTTTACAATGAGCAGTTCTTC

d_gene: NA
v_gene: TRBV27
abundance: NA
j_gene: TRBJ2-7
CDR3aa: CASSSATGTYEQYF
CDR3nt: TGTGCCAGCAGTTCAGCGACAGGTACCTACGAGCAGTACTTC

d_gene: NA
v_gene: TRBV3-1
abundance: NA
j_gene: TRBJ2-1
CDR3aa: CAGGQVDAADNEQFF
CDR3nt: TGTGCCGGCGGCCAAGTTGACGCCGCCGACAATGAGCAGTTCTTC

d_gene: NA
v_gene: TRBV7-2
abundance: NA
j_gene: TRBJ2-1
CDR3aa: CASSPRASNYNERFF
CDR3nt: TGTGCCAGCAGCCCTAGGGCCTCTAATTACAATGAGCGGTTCTTC

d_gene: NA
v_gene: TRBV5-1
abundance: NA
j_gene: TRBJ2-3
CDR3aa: CASRSDSSTDTQYF
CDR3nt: TGCGCCAGCAGATCGGACAGTAGCACAGATACGCAGTATTTT

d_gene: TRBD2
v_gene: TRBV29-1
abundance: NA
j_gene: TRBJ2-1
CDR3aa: CSVDPGLYNEQFF
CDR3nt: TGCAGCGTTGACCCGGGACTATACAATGAGCAGTTCTTC

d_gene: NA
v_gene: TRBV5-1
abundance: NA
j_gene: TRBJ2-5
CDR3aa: CASSAGGGLQETQYF
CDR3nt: TGCGCCAGCAGCGCCGGGGGTGGTCTACAAGAGACCCAGTACTTC

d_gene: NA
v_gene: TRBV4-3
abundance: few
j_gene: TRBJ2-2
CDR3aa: CASSQDSGGNTGELFF
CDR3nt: TGCGCCAGCAGCCAAGACTCCGGAGGGAACACCGGGGAGCTGTTTTTT

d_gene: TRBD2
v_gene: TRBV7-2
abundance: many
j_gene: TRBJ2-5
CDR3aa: CASSLEATSQTQYF
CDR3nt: TGTGCCAGCAGCTTAGAAGCGACTAGCCAGACCCAGTACTTC

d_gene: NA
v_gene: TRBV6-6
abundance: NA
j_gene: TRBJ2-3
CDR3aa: CASSYSGRMGGTDTQYF
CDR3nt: TGTGCCAGCAGTTACTCGGGCAGGATGGGGGGCACAGATACGCAGTATTTT

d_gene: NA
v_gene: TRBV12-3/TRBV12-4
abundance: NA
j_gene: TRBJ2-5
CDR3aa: CASSLSGALNRTQYF
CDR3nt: TGTGCCAGCAGTTTATCGGGGGCGCTGAATAGGACCCAGTACTTC

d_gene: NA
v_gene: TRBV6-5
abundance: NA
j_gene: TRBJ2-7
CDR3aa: CASSYESTTYEQYF
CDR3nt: TGTGCCAGCAGTTATGAGAGTACTACCTACGAGCAGTACTTC

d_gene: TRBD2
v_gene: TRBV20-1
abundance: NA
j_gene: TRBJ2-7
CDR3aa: CSAGPSGNTYEQYF
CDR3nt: TGCAGTGCTGGTCCTAGCGGGAACACCTACGAGCAGTACTTC

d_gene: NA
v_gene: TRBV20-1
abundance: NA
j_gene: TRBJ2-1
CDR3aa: CSAPDLGVGNEQFF
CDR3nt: TGCAGTGCCCCGGACCTGGGCGTAGGCAATGAGCAGTTCTTC

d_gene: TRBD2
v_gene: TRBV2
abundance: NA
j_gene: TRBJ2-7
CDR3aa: CASSALGLDNEQYF
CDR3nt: TGTGCCAGCAGTGCGCTGGGACTAGATAACGAGCAGTACTTC

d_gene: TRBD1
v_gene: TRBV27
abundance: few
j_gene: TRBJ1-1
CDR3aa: CASSPRTGGLIGYTEAFF
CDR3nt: TGTGCCAGCAGTCCTCGGACAGGGGGCTTGATTGGTTACACTGAAGCTTTCTTT

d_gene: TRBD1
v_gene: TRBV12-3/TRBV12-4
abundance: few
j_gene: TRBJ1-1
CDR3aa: CASSFYRGNTEAFF
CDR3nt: TGTGCCAGCAGTTTTTACAGGGGGAACACTGAAGCTTTCTTT

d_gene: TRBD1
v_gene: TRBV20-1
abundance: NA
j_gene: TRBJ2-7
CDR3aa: CSATPRGQGPYEQYF
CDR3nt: TGTAGTGCGACCCCCCGGGGACAGGGCCCCTACGAGCAGTACTTC

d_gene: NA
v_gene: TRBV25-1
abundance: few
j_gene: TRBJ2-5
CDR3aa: CASSERLAGSGETQYF
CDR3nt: TGTGCCAGCAGTGAGCGGCTGGCGGGGTCGGGAGAGACCCAGTACTTC

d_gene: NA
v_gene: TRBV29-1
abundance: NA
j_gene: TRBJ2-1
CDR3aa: CSVEAFSSESYNEQFF
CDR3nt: TGCAGCGTTGAAGCCTTCTCGTCGGAATCCTACAATGAGCAGTTCTTC

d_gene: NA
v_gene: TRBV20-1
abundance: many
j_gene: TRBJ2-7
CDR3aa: CSARVRPWEEQYF
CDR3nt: TGCAGTGCTAGAGTCCGCCCCTGGGAGGAGCAGTACTTC

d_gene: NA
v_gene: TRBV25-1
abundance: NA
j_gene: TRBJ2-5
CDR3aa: CASRRGITETQYF
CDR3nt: TGTGCCAGCAGGAGAGGAATAACAGAGACCCAGTACTTC

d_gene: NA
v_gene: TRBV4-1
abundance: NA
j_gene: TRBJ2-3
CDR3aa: CASSQTHSRSADTQYF
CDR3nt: TGCGCCAGCAGCCAAACCCACTCTAGATCCGCCGATACGCAGTATTTT

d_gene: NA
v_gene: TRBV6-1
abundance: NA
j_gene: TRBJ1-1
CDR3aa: CASSLWTGNTEAFF
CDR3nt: TGTGCCAGCAGTCTTTGGACGGGGAACACTGAAGCTTTCTTT

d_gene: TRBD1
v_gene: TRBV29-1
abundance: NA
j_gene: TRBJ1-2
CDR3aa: CSESPGQGDLGYTF
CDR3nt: TGCAGCGAGTCTCCGGGACAGGGCGATCTTGGCTACACCTTC

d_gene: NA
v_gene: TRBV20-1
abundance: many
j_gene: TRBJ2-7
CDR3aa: CSAEGLSREQYF
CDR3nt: TGCAGTGCTGAGGGCCTCTCTAGGGAGCAGTACTTC

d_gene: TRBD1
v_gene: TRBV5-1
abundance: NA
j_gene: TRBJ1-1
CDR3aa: CASSRDRADTEAFF
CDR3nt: TGCGCCAGCAGCAGGGACAGGGCTGACACTGAAGCTTTCTTT

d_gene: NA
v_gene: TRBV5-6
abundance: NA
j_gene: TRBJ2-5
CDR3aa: CASSLMRFQETQYF
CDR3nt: TGTGCCAGCAGCTTAATGCGGTTCCAAGAGACCCAGTACTTC

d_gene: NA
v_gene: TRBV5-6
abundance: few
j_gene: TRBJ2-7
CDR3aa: CASSINPGSEQYF
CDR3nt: TGTGCCAGCAGCATCAACCCGGGCTCCGAGCAGTACTTC

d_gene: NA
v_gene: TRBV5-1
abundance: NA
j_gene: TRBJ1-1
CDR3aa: CASSLHSNTEAFF
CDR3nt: TGCGCCAGCAGCTTACATTCGAACACTGAAGCTTTCTTT

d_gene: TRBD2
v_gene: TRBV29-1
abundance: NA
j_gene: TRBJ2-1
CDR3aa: CSVESGLAGLSSYNEQFF
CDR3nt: TGCAGCGTCGAATCGGGACTAGCGGGTTTAAGCTCCTACAATGAGCAGTTCTTC

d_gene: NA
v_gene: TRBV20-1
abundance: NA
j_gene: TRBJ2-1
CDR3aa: CSARLAGSFREQFF
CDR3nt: TGCAGTGCTAGATTAGCTGGAAGTTTCCGAGAGCAGTTCTTC

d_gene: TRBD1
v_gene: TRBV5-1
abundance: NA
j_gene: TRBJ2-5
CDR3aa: CASSRNRGLQETQYF
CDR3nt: TGCGCCAGCAGCCGGAACAGGGGCCTTCAAGAGACCCAGTACTTC

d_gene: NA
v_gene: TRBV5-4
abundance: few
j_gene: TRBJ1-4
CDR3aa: CASSIIGVGEKLFF
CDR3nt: TGTGCCAGCAGCATTATCGGGGTCGGCGAAAAACTGTTTTTT

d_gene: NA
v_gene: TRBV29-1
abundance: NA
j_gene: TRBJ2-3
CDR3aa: CGVDLRTDTQYF
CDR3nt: TGCGGCGTTGATCTTCGCACAGATACGCAGTATTTT

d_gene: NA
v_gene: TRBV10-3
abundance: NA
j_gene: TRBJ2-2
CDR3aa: CAITVRGELFF
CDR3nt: TGTGCCATCACTGTCCGGGGGGAGCTGTTTTTT

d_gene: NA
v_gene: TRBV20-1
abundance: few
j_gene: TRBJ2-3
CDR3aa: CSASHRQGGYTDTQYF
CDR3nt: TGCAGTGCTAGTCACAGACAGGGAGGGTACACAGATACGCAGTATTTT

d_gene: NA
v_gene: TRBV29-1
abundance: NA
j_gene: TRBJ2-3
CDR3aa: CSPSLDTDTQYF
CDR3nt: TGCAGCCCGTCCTTGGATACAGATACGCAGTATTTT

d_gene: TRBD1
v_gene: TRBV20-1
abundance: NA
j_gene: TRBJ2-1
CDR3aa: CSARPGQGKNEQFF
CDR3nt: TGCAGTGCTAGACCCGGACAGGGGAAGAATGAGCAGTTCTTC

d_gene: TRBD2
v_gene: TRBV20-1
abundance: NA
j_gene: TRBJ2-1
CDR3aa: CSAGSGGAHEQFF
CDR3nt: TGCAGTGCTGGTAGCGGGGGTGCCCATGAGCAGTTCTTC

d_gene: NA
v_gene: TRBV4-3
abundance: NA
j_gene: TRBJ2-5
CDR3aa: CASSQDKIGPRETQYF
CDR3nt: TGCGCCAGCAGCCAAGATAAGATAGGGCCACGAGAGACCCAGTACTTC